This T cell receptor (beta chain) is drawn from a study of technical replicates of blood from a few donors. The CDR3 covers 14 residues. Germline loops: CDR1 SQVTM, CDR2 ANQGSEA. Trimming took 5 bases from V and 3 from J, leaving 14 bases between them. TCRdb's table, derived via immunoSEQ multiplex PCR, lists solely in-frame clones and lacks some. Of over 85,000 clones listed, around 96% are singletons. The sequenced sample consisted of T cells isolated from PBMCs. This receptor was taken from a human donor in good health. The V and J genes are TRBV29-1 and TRBJ2-1, with D possibly being TRBD2 (6 bases). The chain's CDR3 is CSVCHSGNYNEQFF. DNA of the CDR3: TGCAGCGTTTGCCATAGCGGCAACTACAATGAGCAGTTCTTC.